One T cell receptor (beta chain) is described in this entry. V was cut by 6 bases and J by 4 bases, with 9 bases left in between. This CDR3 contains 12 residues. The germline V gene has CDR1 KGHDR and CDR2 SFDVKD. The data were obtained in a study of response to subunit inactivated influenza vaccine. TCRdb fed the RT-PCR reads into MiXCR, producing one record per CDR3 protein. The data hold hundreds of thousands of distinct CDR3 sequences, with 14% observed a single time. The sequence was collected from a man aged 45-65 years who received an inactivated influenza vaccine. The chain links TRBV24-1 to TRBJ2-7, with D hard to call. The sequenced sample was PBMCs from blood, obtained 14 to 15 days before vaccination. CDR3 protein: CATSPTGYEQYF. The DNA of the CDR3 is TGTGCCACCAGTCCGACTGGATACGAGCAGTACTTC.